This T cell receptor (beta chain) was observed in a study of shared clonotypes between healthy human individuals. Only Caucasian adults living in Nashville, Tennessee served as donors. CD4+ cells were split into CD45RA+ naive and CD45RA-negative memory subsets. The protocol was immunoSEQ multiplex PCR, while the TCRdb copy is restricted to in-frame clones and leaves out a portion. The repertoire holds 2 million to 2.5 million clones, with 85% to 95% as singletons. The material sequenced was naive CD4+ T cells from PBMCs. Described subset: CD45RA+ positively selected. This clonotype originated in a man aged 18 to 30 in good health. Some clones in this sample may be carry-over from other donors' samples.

The CDR3 here is CASYVGSGYGYTF. CDR3 sequence (DNA): TGTGCCAGTTATGTAGGGAGTGGCTATGGCTACACCTTC. The chain links TRBV19 to TRBJ1-2; no clear D gene. Trimming took off 8 bases at V and 4 bases at J, with 14 bases between the two ends. The germline V gene has CDR1 LNHDA and CDR2 SQIVND (reference sequence). The CDR3 has 13 residues. Together with reference TRBV19 and TRBJ1-2, the CDR3 gives the full variable domain: DGGITQSPKYLFRKEGQNVTLSCEQNLNHDAMYWYRQDPGQGLRLIYYSQIVNDFQKGDIAEGYSVSREKKESFPLTVTSAQKNPTAFYLCASYVGSGYGYTFGSGTRLTVV.